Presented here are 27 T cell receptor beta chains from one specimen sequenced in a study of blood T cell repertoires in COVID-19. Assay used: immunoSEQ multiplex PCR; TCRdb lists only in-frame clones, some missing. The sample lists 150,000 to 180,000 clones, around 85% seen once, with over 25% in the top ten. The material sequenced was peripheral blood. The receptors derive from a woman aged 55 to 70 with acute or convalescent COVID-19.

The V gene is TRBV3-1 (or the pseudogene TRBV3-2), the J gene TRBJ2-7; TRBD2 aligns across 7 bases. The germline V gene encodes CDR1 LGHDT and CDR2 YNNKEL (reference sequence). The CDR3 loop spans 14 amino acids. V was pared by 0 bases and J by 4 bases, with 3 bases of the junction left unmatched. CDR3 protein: CASSQDRRGYEQYF. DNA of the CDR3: TGTGCCAGCAGCCAAGACCGGCGGGGGTACGAGCAGTACTTC.

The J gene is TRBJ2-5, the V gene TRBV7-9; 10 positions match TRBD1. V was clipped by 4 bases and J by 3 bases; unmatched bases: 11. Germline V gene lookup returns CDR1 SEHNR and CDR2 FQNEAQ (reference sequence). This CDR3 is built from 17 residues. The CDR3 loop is CASSSSGTGVTKETQYF. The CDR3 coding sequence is TGTGCCAGCAGCTCCTCCGGGACAGGGGTGACCAAAGAGACCCAGTACTTC.

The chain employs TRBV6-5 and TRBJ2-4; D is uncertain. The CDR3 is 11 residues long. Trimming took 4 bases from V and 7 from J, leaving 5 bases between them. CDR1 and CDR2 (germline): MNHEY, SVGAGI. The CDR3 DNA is TGTGCCAGCAGTTTCGCGAACATTCAGTACTTC. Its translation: CASSFANIQYF.

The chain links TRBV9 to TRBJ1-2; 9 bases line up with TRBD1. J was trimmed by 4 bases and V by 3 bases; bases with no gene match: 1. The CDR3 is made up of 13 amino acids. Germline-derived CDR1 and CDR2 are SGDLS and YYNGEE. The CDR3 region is CASSGDRAYGYTF. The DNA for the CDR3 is TGTGCCAGCAGCGGGGACAGGGCCTATGGCTACACCTTC.

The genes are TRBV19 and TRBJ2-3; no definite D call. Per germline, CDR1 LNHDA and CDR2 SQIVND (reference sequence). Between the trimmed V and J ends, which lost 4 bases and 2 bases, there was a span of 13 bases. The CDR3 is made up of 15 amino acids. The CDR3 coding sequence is TGTGCCAGTAGTAGCGGATCACCCCTCACAGATACGCAGTATTTT. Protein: CASSSGSPLTDTQYF. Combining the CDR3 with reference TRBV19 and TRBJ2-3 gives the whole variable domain DGGITQSPKYLFRKEGQNVTLSCEQNLNHDAMYWYRQDPGQGLRLIYYSQIVNDFQKGDIAEGYSVSREKKESFPLTVTSAQKNPTAFYLCASSSGSPLTDTQYFGPGTRLTVL.

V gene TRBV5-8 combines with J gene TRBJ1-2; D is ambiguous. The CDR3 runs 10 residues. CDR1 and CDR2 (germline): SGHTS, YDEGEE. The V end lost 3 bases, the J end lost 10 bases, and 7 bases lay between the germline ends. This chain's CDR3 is CASSYQNYTF. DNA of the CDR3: TGTGCCAGCAGCTACCAGAACTACACCTTC.

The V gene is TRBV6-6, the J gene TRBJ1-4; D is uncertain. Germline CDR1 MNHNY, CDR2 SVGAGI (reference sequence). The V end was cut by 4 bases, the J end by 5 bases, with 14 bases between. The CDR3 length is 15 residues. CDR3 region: CASSSTGMVNEKLFF. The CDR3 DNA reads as TGTGCCAGCAGTTCCACCGGGATGGTAAATGAAAAACTGTTTTTT.

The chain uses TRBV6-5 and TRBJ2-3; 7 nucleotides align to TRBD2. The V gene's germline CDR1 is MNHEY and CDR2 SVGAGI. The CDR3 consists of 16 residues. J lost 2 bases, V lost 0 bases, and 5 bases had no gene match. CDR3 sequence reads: CASSYSSGGHTDTQYF. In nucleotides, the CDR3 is TGTGCCAGCAGTTACTCTTCGGGGGGTCACACAGATACGCAGTATTTT.

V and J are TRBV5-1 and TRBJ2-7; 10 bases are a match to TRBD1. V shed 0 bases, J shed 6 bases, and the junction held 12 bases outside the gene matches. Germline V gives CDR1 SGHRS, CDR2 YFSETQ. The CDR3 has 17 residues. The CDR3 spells CASSLAPPGQGLGEQYF. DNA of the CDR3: TGCGCCAGCAGCTTGGCCCCGCCGGGACAGGGGTTGGGCGAGCAGTACTTC.

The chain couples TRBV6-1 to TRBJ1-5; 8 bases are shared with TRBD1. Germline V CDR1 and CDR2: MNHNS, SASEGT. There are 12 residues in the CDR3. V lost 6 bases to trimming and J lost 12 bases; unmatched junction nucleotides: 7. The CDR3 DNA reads TGTGCCAGCAGCCCTCAGGGACAGGACCAGCATTTT. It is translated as CASSPQGQDQHF.

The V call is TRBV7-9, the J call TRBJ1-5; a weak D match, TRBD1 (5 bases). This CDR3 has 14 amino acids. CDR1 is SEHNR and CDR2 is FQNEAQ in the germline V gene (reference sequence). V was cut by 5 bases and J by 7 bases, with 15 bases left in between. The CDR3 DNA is TGTGCCAGCAGCCTCGCAGGGTCTGGCCAGCCCCAGCATTTT. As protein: CASSLAGSGQPQHF.

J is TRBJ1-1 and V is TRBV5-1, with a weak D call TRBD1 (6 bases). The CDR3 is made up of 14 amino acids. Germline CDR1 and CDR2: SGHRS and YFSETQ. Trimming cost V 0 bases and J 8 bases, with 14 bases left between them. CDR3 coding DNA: TGCGCCAGCAGCTTGGGCCAAGTGGGGGCCGAAGCTTTCTTT. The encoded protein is CASSLGQVGAEAFF. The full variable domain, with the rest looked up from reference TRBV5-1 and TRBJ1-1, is KAGVTQTPRYLIKTRGQQVTLSCSPISGHRSVSWYQQTPGQGLQFLFEYFSETQRNKGNFPGRFSGRQFSNSRSEMNVSTLELGDSALYLCASSLGQVGAEAFFGQGTRLTVV.

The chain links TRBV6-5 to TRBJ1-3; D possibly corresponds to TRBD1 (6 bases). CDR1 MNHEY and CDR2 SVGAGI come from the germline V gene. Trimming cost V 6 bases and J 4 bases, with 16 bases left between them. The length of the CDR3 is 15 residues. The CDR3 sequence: CASSLGQGLGNTIYF. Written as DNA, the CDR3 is TGTGCCAGCAGCCTAGGCCAGGGGTTAGGAAACACCATATATTTT.

The CDR3 loop is CASSRRGTGELFF. The DNA of the CDR3 is TGTGCCAGCAGCAGACGGGGGACCGGGGAGCTGTTTTTT. The V call is TRBV2, the J call TRBJ2-2, with D maybe TRBD2 (6 bases). Trimming removed 6 bases from V and 5 bases from J, with 10 bases in between. This CDR3 spans 13 amino acids. CDR1 is SNHLY, CDR2 FYNNEI, per germline. The variable domain in full, completed from reference TRBV2 and TRBJ2-2, reads EPEVTQTPSHQVTQMGQEVILRCVPISNHLYFYWYRQILGQKVEFLVSFYNNEISEKSEIFDDQFSVERPDGSNFTLKIRSTKLEDSAMYFCASSRRGTGELFFGEGSRLTVL.

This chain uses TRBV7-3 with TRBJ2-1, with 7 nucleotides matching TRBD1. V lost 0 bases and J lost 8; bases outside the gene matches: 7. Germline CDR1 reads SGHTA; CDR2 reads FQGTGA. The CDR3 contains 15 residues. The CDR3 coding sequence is TGTGCCAGCAGCTTAACGCGGACAGGTGCGGATGAGCAGTTCTTC. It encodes CASSLTRTGADEQFF.

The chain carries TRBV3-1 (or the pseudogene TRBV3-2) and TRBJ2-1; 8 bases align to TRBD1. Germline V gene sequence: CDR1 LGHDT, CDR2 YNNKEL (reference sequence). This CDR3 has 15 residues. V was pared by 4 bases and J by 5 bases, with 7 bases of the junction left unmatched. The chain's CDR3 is CASSRPGGNHNEQFF. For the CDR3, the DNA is TGTGCCAGCAGCCGACCAGGGGGCAATCACAATGAGCAGTTCTTC.

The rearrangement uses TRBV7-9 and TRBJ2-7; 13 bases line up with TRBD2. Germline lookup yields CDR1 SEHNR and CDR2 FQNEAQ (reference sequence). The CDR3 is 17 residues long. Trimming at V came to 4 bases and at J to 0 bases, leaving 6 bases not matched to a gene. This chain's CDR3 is CASSSGLAGALSYEQYF. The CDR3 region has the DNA TGTGCCAGCAGCTCCGGACTAGCGGGGGCCCTCTCCTACGAGCAGTACTTC.

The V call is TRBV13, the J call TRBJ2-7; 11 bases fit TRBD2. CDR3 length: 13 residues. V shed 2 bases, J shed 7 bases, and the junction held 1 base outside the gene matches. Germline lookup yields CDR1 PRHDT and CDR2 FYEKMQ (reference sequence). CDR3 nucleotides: TGTGCCAGCAGCTTAAGACTAGCGGGAGAGCAGTACGTC. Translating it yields CASSLRLAGEQYV.

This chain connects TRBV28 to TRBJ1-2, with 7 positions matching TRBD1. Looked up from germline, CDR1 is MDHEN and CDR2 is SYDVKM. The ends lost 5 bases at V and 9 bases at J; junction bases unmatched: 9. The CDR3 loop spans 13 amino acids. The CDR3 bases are TGTGCCAGCAGTGCTACTACAGGGGAGCGCTACACCTTC. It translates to CASSATTGERYTF.

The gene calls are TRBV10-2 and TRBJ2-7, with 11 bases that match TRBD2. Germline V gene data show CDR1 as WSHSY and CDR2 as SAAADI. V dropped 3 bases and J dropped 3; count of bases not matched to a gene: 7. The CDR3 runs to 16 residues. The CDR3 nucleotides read TGCGCCAGCAGTGACCGACTAGCGGGGACCGGCTACGAGCAGTACTTC. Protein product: CASSDRLAGTGYEQYF.

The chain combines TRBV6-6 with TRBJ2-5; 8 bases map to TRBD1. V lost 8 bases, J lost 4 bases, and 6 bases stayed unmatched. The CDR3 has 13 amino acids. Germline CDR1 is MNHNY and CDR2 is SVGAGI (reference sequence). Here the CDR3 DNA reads TGTGCCAGCCGGGGACAGGCAGGAGAGACCCAGTACTTC. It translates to CASRGQAGETQYF.

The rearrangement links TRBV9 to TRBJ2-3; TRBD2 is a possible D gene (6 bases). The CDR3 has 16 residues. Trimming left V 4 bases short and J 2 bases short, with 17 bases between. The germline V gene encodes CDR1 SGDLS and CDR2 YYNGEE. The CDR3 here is CASSRTTRHSTDTQYF. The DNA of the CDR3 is TGTGCCAGCAGCCGGACTACTCGACATTCCACAGATACGCAGTATTTT.

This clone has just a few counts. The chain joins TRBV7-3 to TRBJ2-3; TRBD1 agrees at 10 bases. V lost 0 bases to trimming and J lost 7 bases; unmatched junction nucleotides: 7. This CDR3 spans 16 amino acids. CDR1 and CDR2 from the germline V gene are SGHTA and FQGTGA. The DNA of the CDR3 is TGTGCCAGCAGCTTAACGGCGGGGACAGGGGTAAATACGCAGTATTTT. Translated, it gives CASSLTAGTGVNTQYF.

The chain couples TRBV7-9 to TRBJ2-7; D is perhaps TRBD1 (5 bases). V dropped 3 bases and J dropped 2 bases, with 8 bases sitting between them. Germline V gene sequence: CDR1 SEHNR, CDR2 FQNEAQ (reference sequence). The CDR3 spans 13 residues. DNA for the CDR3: TGTGCCAGCAGCTTCGTGACAGCCTACGAGCAGTACTTC. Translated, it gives CASSFVTAYEQYF.

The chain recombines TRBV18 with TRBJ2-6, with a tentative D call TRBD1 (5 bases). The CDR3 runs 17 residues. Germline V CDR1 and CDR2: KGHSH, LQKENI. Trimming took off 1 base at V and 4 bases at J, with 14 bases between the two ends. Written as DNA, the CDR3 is TGTGCCAGCTCACCACAAGGGGCCTCTACCGGGGCCAACGTCCTGACTTTC. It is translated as CASSPQGASTGANVLTF. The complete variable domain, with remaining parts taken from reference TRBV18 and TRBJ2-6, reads NAGVMQNPRHLVRRRGQEARLRCSPMKGHSHVYWYRQLPEEGLKFMVYLQKENIIDESGMPKERFSAEFPKEGPSILRIQQVVRGDSAAYFCASSPQGASTGANVLTFGAGSRLTVL.

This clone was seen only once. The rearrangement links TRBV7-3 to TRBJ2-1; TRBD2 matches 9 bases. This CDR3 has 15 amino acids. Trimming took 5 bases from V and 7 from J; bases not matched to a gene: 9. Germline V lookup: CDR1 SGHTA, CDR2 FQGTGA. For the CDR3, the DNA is TGTGCCAGCAGCCTGGACAGCGGGAGGAGGAATGAGCAGTTCTTC. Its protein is CASSLDSGRRNEQFF.

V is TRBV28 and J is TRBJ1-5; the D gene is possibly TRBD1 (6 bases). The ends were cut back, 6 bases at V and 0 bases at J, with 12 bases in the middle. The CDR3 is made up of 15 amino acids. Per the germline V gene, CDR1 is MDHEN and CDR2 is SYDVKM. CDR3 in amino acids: CASRGGGYSNQPQHF. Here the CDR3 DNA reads TGTGCCAGCAGGGGTGGGGGCTATAGCAATCAGCCCCAGCATTTT.